This T cell receptor beta chain was observed in a study of Graves' ophthalmopathy and Graves' hyperthyroidism. Overall study context: No progression to ophthalmopathy over 18 months defined stable hyperthyroidism.

Clinical symptoms, serum thyroxine, TRAb, thyroid ultrasound and orbital computed tomography formed the basis of diagnosis. This clonotype showed up many times. The study amplified TCR beta CDR3 regions using RNA transcripts. Amplification began with first-round RT-PCR using HTBI primers, then second-round multiplex PCR was performed. TCRdb reprocessed the multiplex PCR reads with MiXCR, giving one entry per CDR3 protein. The sample yields over a million distinct CDR3 sequences, about 40% seen once. Sequenced: peripheral blood or thyroid tissue (not recorded which). The TCR sequence derives from an adult man with Graves' hyperthyroidism.

In nucleotides, the CDR3 is TGCAGCGTTGAATTCGTGGTTTCCGACGAGCAGTACTTC. This translates into CSVEFVVSDEQYF. V usage is TRBV29-1 and J usage is TRBJ2-7; D remains ambiguous. This CDR3 comprises 13 residues. Trimming took 2 bases from V and 5 from J, leaving 13 bases between them. Germline V gene data show CDR1 as SQVTM and CDR2 as ANQGSEA.